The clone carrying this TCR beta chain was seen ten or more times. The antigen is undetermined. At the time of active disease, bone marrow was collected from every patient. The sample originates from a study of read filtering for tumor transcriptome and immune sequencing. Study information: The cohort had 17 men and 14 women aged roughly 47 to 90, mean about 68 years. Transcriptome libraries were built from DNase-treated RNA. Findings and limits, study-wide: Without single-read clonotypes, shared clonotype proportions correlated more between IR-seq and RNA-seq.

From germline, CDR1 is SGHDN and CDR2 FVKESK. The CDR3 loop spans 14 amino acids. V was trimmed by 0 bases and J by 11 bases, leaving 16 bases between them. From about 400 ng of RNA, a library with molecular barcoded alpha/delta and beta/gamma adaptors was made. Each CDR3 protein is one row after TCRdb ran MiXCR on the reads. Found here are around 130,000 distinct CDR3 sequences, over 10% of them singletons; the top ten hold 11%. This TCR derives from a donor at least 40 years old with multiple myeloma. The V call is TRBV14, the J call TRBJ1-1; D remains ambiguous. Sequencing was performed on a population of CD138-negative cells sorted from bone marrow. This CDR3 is CASSQDFYPYEAFF. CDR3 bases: TGTGCCAGCAGCCAAGATTTTTACCCCTATGAGGCTTTCTTT.